This TCR beta chain was profiled in a study of cytomegalovirus exposure and HLA in healthy donors. This CDR3 region has 14 residues. V lost 7 bases, J lost 7 bases, and 11 bases stayed unmatched. The V gene's germline CDR1 is SGHTA and CDR2 FQGNSA. Primers for the PCR totalled 60 Vbeta and 13 Jbeta. The table came from immunoSEQ multiplex PCR; TCRdb's copy has only in-frame clones and leaves some out. The repertoire holds some 130,000 clones, with 80% to 85% as singletons. This chain uses TRBV7-2 with TRBJ1-1, with 8 bases matching TRBD1. This receptor was obtained from a human donor in good health. The specimen was PBMCs. The CDR3 DNA reads as TGTGCCAGCACCGTACAGGGGGGGCTGAGTGAAGCTTTCTTT. The encoded protein is CASTVQGGLSEAFF.